These 13 T cell receptor beta chains share one sample of origin, sequenced in a study of graft-versus-host responses after intestinal transplantation. Here immunoSEQ multiplex PCR was the method, and the copy in TCRdb shows in-frame clones only, minus some. The sample yields around 30,000 clones, less than 85% seen once. Sequences were derived from PBMCs, sampled about 27 days after intestinal transplant. These TCRs come from a human patient who received an intestinal transplant, so some T cells may come from the graft donor.

This chain joins TRBV10-3 and TRBJ2-7; TRBD1 matches at 12 bases. The germline CDR1 and CDR2 sequences are ENHRY and SYGVKD. CDR3 size: 22 residues. The trim removed 2 bases at V and 3 bases at J, leaving 23 bases unmatched. CDR3 sequence reads: CAISEAGTGGSVAGVSLYEQYF. CDR3 DNA: TGTGCCATCAGTGAGGCCGGGACAGGGGGCTCGGTAGCGGGAGTTAGCCTCTACGAGCAGTACTTC.

This clone has only a few counts. This chain joins TRBV2 and TRBJ1-5; perhaps TRBD1 as D (6 bases). With 2 bases removed from V and 2 bases from J, the gap between germline ends came to 13 bases. This CDR3 has 16 amino acids. CDR1 is SNHLY, CDR2 FYNNEI, per germline. The CDR3 region has the DNA TGTGCCAGCAGTGAAAGGTCCAGGGGTGGCAATCAGCCCCAGCATTTT. Amino acid sequence: CASSERSRGGNQPQHF.

This clone showed up just a few times. The chain carries TRBV6-4 and TRBJ2-2; no reliable D call. Germline loops: CDR1 MRHNA, CDR2 SNTAGT. Trimming shortened V by 6 bases and J by 7 bases, and 12 bases separated the two germline ends. The CDR3 sequence is 13 residues long. In DNA, the CDR3 is TGTGCCAGCAGCAAAGACGTTGACGGGGAGCTGTTTTTT. It encodes CASSKDVDGELFF.

The chain employs TRBV18 and TRBJ1-3, with D possibly being TRBD1 (5 bases). V was clipped by 3 bases and J by 0 bases, with 12 bases between them. CDR1 and CDR2 (germline): KGHSH, LQKENI. This CDR3 region has 16 residues. The DNA for the CDR3 is TGTGCCAGCTCACCGACAGCCACCGACTCTGGAAACACCATATATTTT. Protein: CASSPTATDSGNTIYF. Together with reference TRBV18 and TRBJ1-3, the CDR3 gives the full variable domain: NAGVMQNPRHLVRRRGQEARLRCSPMKGHSHVYWYRQLPEEGLKFMVYLQKENIIDESGMPKERFSAEFPKEGPSILRIQQVVRGDSAAYFCASSPTATDSGNTIYFGEGSWLTVV.

J is TRBJ2-1 and V is TRBV7-2, with D perhaps assigned TRBD1 or TRBD2 (5 bases each). V lost 1 base and J 6 bases, leaving 10 bases between the germline ends. The CDR3 covers 14 residues. Germline CDR1 reads SGHTA; CDR2 reads FQGNSA. CDR3 region: CASSLVAGSNEQFF. CDR3 DNA: TGTGCCAGCAGCTTAGTAGCAGGGAGCAATGAGCAGTTCTTC.

The chain combines TRBV7-9 with TRBJ1-1, with D unresolved. V was pared by 1 base and J by 2 bases, with 5 bases between. The germline CDR1 and CDR2 sequences are SEHNR and FQNEAQ (reference sequence). This CDR3 has 13 amino acids. CDR3 nucleotides: TGTGCCAGCAGCTTAGGGCAAAACACTGAAGCTTTCTTT. It yields the protein CASSLGQNTEAFF.

This rearrangement joins TRBV4-1 to TRBJ1-2; D might be TRBD1 (6 bases). V lost 0 bases and J lost 8, with 10 bases in between. The germline gives CDR1 MGHRA, CDR2 YSYEKL. The CDR3 spans 13 residues. The CDR3, as DNA: TGCGCCAGCAGCCAAGAAAGGGGGAACGGCTACACCTTC. Encoded protein: CASSQERGNGYTF.

The chain carries TRBV28 and TRBJ2-7; TRBD1 matches at 8 bases. From germline, CDR1 is MDHEN and CDR2 SYDVKM. J lost 6 bases, V lost 2 bases, and 6 bases had no gene match. This CDR3 spans 14 amino acids. DNA for the CDR3: TGTGCCAGCAGTTTACCGGCAGGGGGCCGCGAGCAGTACTTC. Its protein is CASSLPAGGREQYF.

This chain links TRBV11-2 with TRBJ2-3; 12 nucleotides line up with TRBD2. The germline CDR1 and CDR2 sequences are SGHAT and FQNNGV. V trimming: 4 bases; J trimming: 6 bases; junction bases outside the gene matches: 8. The CDR3 sequence is 16 residues long. CDR3 loop: CASSSALAGGLDTQYF. The CDR3 DNA reads TGTGCCAGCAGCTCCGCCCTAGCGGGGGGGCTCGATACGCAGTATTTT.

The chain uses TRBV5-1 and TRBJ2-1; D not resolved. The CDR3 totals 11 residues. CDR1 is SGHRS, CDR2 YFSETQ, per germline. V lost 4 bases to trimming and J lost 7 bases, with 6 bases between them. The chain's CDR3 is CASSGRNEQFF. The CDR3, as DNA: TGCGCCAGCAGCGGAAGGAATGAGCAGTTCTTC.

The chain is built from TRBV6-1 and TRBJ1-3, with a weak D call TRBD1 (5 bases). CDR3 length: 15 residues. The germline V gene has CDR1 MNHNS and CDR2 SASEGT. Trimming stripped 7 bases from V and 0 bases from J, with 13 bases between. The CDR3 nucleotides are TGTGCCAGCAAGTTCACAGGTAACTCTGGAAACACCATATATTTT. This gives the protein CASKFTGNSGNTIYF.

A few counts support this clone. CDR3 region: CASSPGTPYEQYF. CDR3 sequence (DNA): TGTGCCAGCAGCCCCGGTACGCCCTACGAGCAGTACTTC. This sequence joins TRBV6-5 and TRBJ2-7; D not resolved. The germline V gene encodes CDR1 MNHEY and CDR2 SVGAGI. The CDR3 is 13 amino acids. Trimming shortened V by 6 bases and J by 2 bases, and 11 bases separated the two germline ends.

The V call is TRBV5-1, the J call TRBJ2-2; 7 bases are shared with TRBD1. The germline CDR1 and CDR2 sequences are SGHRS and YFSETQ. V was pared by 0 bases and J by 4 bases, with 9 bases of the junction left unmatched. The CDR3 is made up of 17 amino acids. The CDR3 is CASSLVRDSGGTGELFF. The CDR3 coding sequence is TGCGCCAGCAGCTTGGTTCGGGATTCAGGGGGCACCGGGGAGCTGTTTTTT.